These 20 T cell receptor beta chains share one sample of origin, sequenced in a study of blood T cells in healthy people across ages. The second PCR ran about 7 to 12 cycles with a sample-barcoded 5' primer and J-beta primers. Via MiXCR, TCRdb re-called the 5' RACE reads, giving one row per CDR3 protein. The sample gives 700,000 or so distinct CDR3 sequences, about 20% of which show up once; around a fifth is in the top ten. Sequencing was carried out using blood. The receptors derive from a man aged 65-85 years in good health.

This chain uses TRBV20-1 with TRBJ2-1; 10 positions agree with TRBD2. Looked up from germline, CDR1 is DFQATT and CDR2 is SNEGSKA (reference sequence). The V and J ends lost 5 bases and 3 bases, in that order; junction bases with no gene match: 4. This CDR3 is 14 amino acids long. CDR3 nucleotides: TGCAGTGCTTTACTAGCGGGGCACTACAATGAGCAGTTCTTC. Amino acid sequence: CSALLAGHYNEQFF.

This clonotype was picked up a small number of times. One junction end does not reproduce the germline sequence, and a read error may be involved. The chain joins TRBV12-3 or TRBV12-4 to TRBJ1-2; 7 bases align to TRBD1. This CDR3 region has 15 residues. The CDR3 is CANSKGRGQSDGYTF. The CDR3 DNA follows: TGTGCCAACAGTAAGGGTAGGGGGCAGAGTGATGGCTACACCTTC.

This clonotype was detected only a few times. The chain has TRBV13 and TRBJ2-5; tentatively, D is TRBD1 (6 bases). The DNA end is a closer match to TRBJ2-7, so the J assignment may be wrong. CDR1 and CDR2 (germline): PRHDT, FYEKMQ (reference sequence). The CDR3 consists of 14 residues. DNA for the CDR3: TGTGCCAGCAGCTTAGTGAGGGGGTCCTACGAGCAGTACTTC. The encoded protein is CASSLVRGSYEQYF.

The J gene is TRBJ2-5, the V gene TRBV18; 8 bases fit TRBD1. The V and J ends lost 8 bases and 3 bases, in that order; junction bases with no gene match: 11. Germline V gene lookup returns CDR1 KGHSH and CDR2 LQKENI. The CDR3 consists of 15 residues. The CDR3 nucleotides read TGTGCCAGCCGCCTCGGACAGGGCTTTAAAGAGACCCAGTACTTC. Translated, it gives CASRLGQGFKETQYF.

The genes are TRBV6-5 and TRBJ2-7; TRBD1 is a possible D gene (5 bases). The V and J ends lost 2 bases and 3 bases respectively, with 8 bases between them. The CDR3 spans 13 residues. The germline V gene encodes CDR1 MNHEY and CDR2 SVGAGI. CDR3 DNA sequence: TGTGCCAGCAGTTACAGGCAGGGCTACGAGCAGTACTTC. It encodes CASSYRQGYEQYF.

CDR3 protein: CASTRTSGDYEQYV. CDR3 nucleotides: TGTGCCAGCACTCGGACTAGCGGAGATTACGAGCAGTACGTC. V and J are TRBV6-6 and TRBJ2-7; 10 bases are a match to TRBD2. The CDR3 loop spans 14 amino acids. The germline V gene encodes CDR1 MNHNY and CDR2 SVGAGI (reference sequence). The trim removed 7 bases at V and 4 bases at J, leaving 7 bases unmatched.

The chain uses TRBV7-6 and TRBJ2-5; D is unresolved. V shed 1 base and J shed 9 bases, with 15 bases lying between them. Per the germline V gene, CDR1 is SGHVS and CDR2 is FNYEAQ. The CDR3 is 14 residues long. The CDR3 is CASSLGPTPKAQYF. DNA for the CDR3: TGTGCCAGCAGCTTAGGCCCCACCCCCAAGGCCCAGTACTTC.

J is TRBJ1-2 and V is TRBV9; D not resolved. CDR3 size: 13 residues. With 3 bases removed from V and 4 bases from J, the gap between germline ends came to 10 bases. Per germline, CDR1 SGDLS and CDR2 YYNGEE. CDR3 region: CASSGRSSYGYTF. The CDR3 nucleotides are TGTGCCAGCAGCGGGCGAAGTAGCTATGGCTACACCTTC.

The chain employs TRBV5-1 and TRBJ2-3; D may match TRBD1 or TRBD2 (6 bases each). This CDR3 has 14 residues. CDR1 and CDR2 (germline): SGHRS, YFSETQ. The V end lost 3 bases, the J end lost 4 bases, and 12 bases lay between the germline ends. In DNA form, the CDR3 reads TGCGCCAGCAGCTGGGGGCTAGCGCCAGATACGCAGTATTTT. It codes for CASSWGLAPDTQYF.

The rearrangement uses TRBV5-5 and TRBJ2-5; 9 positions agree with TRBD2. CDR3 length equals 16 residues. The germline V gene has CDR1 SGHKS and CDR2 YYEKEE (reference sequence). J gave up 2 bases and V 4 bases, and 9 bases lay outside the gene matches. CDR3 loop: CASSPNSGGPQETQYF. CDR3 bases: TGTGCCAGCAGCCCAAACAGCGGGGGGCCGCAAGAGACCCAGTACTTC. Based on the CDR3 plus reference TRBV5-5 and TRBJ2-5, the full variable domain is DAGVTQSPTHLIKTRGQQVTLRCSPISGHKSVSWYQQVLGQGPQFIFQYYEKEERGRGNFPDRFSARQFPNYSSELNVNALLLGDSALYLCASSPNSGGPQETQYFGPGTRLLVL.

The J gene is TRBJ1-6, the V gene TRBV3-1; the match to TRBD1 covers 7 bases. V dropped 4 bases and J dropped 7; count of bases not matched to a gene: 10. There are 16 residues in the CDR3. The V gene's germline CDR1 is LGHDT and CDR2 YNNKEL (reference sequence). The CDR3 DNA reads TGTGCCAGCAGCCCTCTGCCCGGGACAGCGAATTCACCCCTCCACTTT. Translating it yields CASSPLPGTANSPLHF.

CDR3 nucleotides: TGTGCCAGCAGGATCGACGGCCAAGAGACCCAGTACTTC. It codes for CASRIDGQETQYF. The chain carries TRBV28 and TRBJ2-5, with D uncertain. The V end lost 6 bases, the J end lost 1 base, and 9 bases lay between the germline ends. The germline gives CDR1 MDHEN, CDR2 SYDVKM. This CDR3 contains 13 residues.

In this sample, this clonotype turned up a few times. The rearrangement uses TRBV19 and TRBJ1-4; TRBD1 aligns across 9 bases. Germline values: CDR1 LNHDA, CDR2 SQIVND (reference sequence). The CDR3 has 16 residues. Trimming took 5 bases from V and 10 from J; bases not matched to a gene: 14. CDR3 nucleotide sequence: TGTGCCAGTAGTGAAAAGGACAGGGGCCGGGGCCGAAAACTGTTTTTT. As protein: CASSEKDRGRGRKLFF.

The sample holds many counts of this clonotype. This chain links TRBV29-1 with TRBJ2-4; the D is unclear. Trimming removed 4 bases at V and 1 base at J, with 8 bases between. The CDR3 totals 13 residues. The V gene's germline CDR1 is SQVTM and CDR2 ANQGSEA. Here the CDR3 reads CSVGHFAKNIQYF. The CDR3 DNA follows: TGCAGCGTTGGGCATTTTGCCAAAAACATTCAGTACTTC.

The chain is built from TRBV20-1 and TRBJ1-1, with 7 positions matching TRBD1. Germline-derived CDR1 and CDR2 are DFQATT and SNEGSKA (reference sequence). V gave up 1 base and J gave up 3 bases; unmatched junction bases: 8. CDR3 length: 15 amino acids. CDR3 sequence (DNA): TGCAGTGCTAGAGGGGCGACAGGGAGAGACACTGAAGCTTTCTTT. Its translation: CSARGATGRDTEAFF.

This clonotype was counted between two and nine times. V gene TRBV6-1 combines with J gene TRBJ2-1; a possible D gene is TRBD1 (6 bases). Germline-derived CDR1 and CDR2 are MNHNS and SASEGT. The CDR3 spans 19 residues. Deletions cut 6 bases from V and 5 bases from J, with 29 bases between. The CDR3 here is CASRRQALLLLGNNNEQFF. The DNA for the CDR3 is TGTGCCAGCAGGCGACAGGCCCTGTTACTATTGGGGAACAACAATGAGCAGTTCTTC.

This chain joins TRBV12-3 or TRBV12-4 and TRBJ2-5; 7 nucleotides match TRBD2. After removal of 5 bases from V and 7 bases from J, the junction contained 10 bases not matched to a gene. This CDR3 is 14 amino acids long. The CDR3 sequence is CASSIAGRGVTQYF. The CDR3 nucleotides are TGTGCCAGCAGTATCGCGGGACGGGGGGTGACCCAGTACTTC.

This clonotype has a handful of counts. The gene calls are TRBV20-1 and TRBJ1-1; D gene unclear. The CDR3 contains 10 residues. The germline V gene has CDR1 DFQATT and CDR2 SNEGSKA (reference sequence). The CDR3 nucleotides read TGCACCCCCACCCCCAGTGAAGCTTTCTTT. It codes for CTPTPSEAFF.

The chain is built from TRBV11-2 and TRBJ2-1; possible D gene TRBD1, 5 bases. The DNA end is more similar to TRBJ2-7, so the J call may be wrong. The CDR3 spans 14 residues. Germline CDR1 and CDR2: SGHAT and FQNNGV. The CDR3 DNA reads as TGTGCCAGCAGCTTAGTGCAGGGATCCTACGAGCAGTACTTC. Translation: CASSLVQGSYEQYF.

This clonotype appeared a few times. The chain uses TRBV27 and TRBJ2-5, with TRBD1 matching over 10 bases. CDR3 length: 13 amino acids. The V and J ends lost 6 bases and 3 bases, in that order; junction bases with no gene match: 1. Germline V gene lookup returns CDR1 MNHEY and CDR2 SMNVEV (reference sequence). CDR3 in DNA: TGTGCCAGCAGGGGACAGGGGAAAGAGACCCAGTACTTC. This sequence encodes CASRGQGKETQYF.